Each of the 21 T cell receptor beta chains below was sequenced from the same sample in a study of early T cells in non-severe SARS-CoV-2 infection. TCRdb analysed the 5' RACE reads with MiXCR anew, one entry per CDR3 protein. Here the sample spans about 110,000 distinct CDR3 sequences, approximately 12% being singletons. Sequencing was performed on whole blood, taken at baseline. These receptors came from an adult who was a healthcare worker with PCR-confirmed SARS-CoV-2 infection or an uninfected control (not recorded which).

This clonotype was observed at least ten times. The rearrangement links TRBV6-5 to TRBJ2-1; a weak D match, TRBD1 (6 bases). The CDR3 is made up of 15 amino acids. Germline lookup yields CDR1 MNHEY and CDR2 SVGAGI. The V end was cut by 4 bases, the J end by 2 bases, with 12 bases between. CDR3 DNA: TGTGCCAGCAGTTCATCCGGGACAACCTACAATGAGCAGTTCTTC. Its translation is CASSSSGTTYNEQFF.

The chain couples TRBV12-3 or TRBV12-4 to TRBJ1-1; D unclear. The V end was cut by 6 bases, the J end by 4 bases, with 12 bases between. The CDR3 runs 13 residues. DNA of the CDR3: TGTGCCAGCAGCCTAGGGCCCTCCACTGAAGCTTTCTTT. Its translation: CASSLGPSTEAFF.

In this sample, this clonotype turned up a few times. The V gene is TRBV30, the J gene TRBJ2-7; 7 bases line up with TRBD1. V trimming: 5 bases; J trimming: 0 bases; junction bases outside the gene matches: 4. The CDR3 covers 13 residues. Germline V gives CDR1 GTSNPN, CDR2 SVGIG (reference sequence). The CDR3 DNA follows: TGTGCCTGGGGACAGGTGAGCTCCTACGAGCAGTACTTC. Its translation: CAWGQVSSYEQYF.

This clonotype came up a few times. The chain links TRBV6-6 to TRBJ2-5, with D unresolved. This CDR3 has 12 residues. The germline V gene has CDR1 MNHNY and CDR2 SVGAGI (reference sequence). V lost 5 bases to trimming and J lost 2 bases, with 6 bases between them. CDR3 residues: CASSATQETQYF. CDR3 in DNA: TGTGCCAGCAGTGCGACTCAAGAGACCCAGTACTTC.

This clonotype was counted a few times. The chain uses TRBV30 and TRBJ2-7, with TRBD2 identical over 9 bases. CDR3 size: 16 residues. Germline loops: CDR1 GTSNPN, CDR2 SVGIG (reference sequence). J was trimmed by 5 bases and V by 0 bases; bases with no gene match: 11. This CDR3 reads CAWSVLSLAGSHEQYF. The CDR3 DNA reads as TGTGCCTGGAGTGTACTCTCACTAGCGGGTAGTCACGAGCAGTACTTC.

This clonotype was seen a handful of times. V gene TRBV20-1 combines with J gene TRBJ2-2; 8 positions agree with TRBD2. Germline values: CDR1 DFQATT, CDR2 SNEGSKA (reference sequence). Trimming removed 6 bases from V and 1 base from J; junction bases left unmatched: 10. The CDR3 sequence is 16 residues long. The CDR3 here is CSAAPSGLENTGELFF. Written as DNA, the CDR3 is TGCAGTGCCGCACCATCGGGACTAGAGAACACCGGGGAGCTGTTTTTT.

This clonotype occurred a few times. The J gene is TRBJ1-4, the V gene TRBV25-1, with D perhaps matching TRBD1 (6 bases). V lost 6 bases, J lost 7 bases, and 18 bases lay in between. CDR3 length equals 15 residues. Germline V CDR1 and CDR2: MGHDK, SYGVNS. The CDR3 region has the DNA TGTGCCAGCAGCCGACCGGCGGGGGCCCGTGAAAAACTGTTTTTT. It is translated as CASSRPAGAREKLFF.

This clonotype was detected only a few times. The V and J genes are TRBV5-5 and TRBJ2-5, with TRBD1 identical over 12 bases. V lost 4 bases and J lost 5; bases outside the gene matches: 6. CDR1 and CDR2 from the germline V gene are SGHKS and YYEKEE (reference sequence). This CDR3 is 15 amino acids long. The CDR3 coding sequence is TGTGCCAGCAGCCCAGGGACAGGGGGCGTGGAGACCCAGTACTTC. This translates into CASSPGTGGVETQYF.

Comments on this clonotype: Since the CDR3 does not end with the conserved phenylalanine or tryptophan, this likely comes from a read error. J is TRBJ2-3 and V is TRBV29-1; 13 bases map to TRBD2. There are 14 residues in the CDR3. With 7 bases clipped from V and 4 bases from J, the junction kept 5 bases outside the gene matches. The germline V gene encodes CDR1 SQVTM and CDR2 ANQGSEA. The CDR3 sequence: CSAVGTSGADTQYI. CDR3 bases: TGCAGCGCCGTAGGGACTAGCGGGGCAGATACGCAGTATATT.

This clonotype was detected many times. The chain couples TRBV19 to TRBJ1-5; D not resolved. This CDR3 spans 15 amino acids. Trimming pared 6 bases from V and 4 bases from J, leaving 16 bases between. CDR1 is LNHDA, CDR2 SQIVND, per germline (reference sequence). The CDR3 reads CASRERQLLNQPQHF. CDR3 nucleotide sequence: TGTGCCAGTAGGGAAAGGCAGTTATTAAATCAGCCCCAGCATTTT.

This clonotype has just a few counts. In nucleotides, the CDR3 is TGTGCCAGCTCACCACCGAACTTCCATGAGCAGTTCTTC. It codes for CASSPPNFHEQFF. This chain joins TRBV18 and TRBJ2-1; D gene ambiguous. V lost 0 bases and J 8 bases, leaving 8 bases between the germline ends. Germline V gene sequence: CDR1 KGHSH, CDR2 LQKENI. CDR3 length: 13 amino acids.

V gene TRBV6-6 combines with J gene TRBJ1-1; 7 nucleotides line up with TRBD1. Trimming at V came to 3 bases and at J to 5 bases, leaving 6 bases not matched to a gene. The CDR3 loop spans 14 amino acids. Germline V gene sequence: CDR1 MNHNY, CDR2 SVGAGI (reference sequence). The CDR3 sequence is CASSYRDRRTEAFF. The CDR3 DNA is TGTGCCAGCAGTTATCGGGACAGAAGAACTGAAGCTTTCTTT.

This clonotype showed up many times. V usage is TRBV20-1 and J usage is TRBJ1-2, with D perhaps TRBD1 (5 bases). The germline V gene encodes CDR1 DFQATT and CDR2 SNEGSKA (reference sequence). V was shortened by 1 base and J by 2 bases, with 8 bases between the two germline ends. There are 13 residues in the CDR3. CDR3 residues: CSARVPGNYGYTF. CDR3 nucleotide sequence: TGCAGTGCTAGAGTTCCAGGGAACTATGGCTACACCTTC.

This chain uses TRBV3-1 with TRBJ2-7; no reliable D call. V lost 0 bases to trimming and J lost 6 bases, with 6 bases between them. Germline CDR1 LGHDT, CDR2 YNNKEL (reference sequence). This CDR3 spans 12 amino acids. CDR3 in amino acids: CASSQDRIEQYF. DNA for the CDR3: TGTGCCAGCAGCCAAGATAGGATCGAGCAGTACTTC.

The chain couples TRBV28 to TRBJ2-5, with 8 bases lining up with TRBD2. The V segment lost 6 bases and the J segment 1 base; nucleotides outside the gene matches: 13. Germline V CDR1 and CDR2: MDHEN, SYDVKM. The CDR3 totals 17 residues. This chain's CDR3 is CASSPARGVTAQETQYF. In DNA form, the CDR3 reads TGTGCCAGCAGCCCCGCGCGGGGGGTAACGGCCCAAGAGACCCAGTACTTC.

This clonotype has more than one count but fewer than ten. The gene calls are TRBV19 and TRBJ1-5, with D perhaps matching TRBD1 (5 bases). Trimming removed 0 bases at V and 1 base at J, with 13 bases between. This CDR3 region has 17 residues. The germline CDR1 and CDR2 sequences are LNHDA and SQIVND (reference sequence). This CDR3 reads CASSIDGGQSSNQPQHF. The CDR3 DNA is TGTGCCAGTAGTATAGATGGAGGACAAAGCAGCAATCAGCCCCAGCATTTT.

This clonotype showed up just a few times. In nucleotides, the CDR3 is TGTGCCAGCAGTACCTTGGACAGTTCTTGGGGCTACACCTTC. Protein: CASSTLDSSWGYTF. The chain uses TRBV27 and TRBJ1-2; maybe TRBD1 (6 bases). This CDR3 has 14 residues. V was shortened by 5 bases and J by 8 bases, with 18 bases between the two germline ends. The germline CDR1 and CDR2 sequences are MNHEY and SMNVEV (reference sequence).

This chain connects TRBV12-3 or TRBV12-4 to TRBJ2-1; D perhaps matches TRBD2 (5 bases). The V end was cut by 0 bases, the J end by 0 bases, with 9 bases between. CDR3 length equals 16 residues. The CDR3 region has the DNA TGTGCCAGCAGTTTAGCTTTGAGGGTCTCCTACAATGAGCAGTTCTTC. As protein: CASSLALRVSYNEQFF.

The rearrangement joins TRBV10-2 to TRBJ1-1; D not certain. There are 14 residues in the CDR3. The V end was cut by 3 bases, the J end by 0 bases, with 8 bases between. The germline V gene has CDR1 WSHSY and CDR2 SAAADI. CDR3 bases: TGCGCCAGCAGTGATAGGGCAATGAACACTGAAGCTTTCTTT. This encodes CASSDRAMNTEAFF.

This clonotype was counted between two and nine times. The chain employs TRBV7-9 and TRBJ2-7, with 13 nucleotides matching TRBD2. Unmatched junction bases numbered 11, after V lost 5 bases and J lost 4 bases. The CDR3 is 17 residues long. The V gene's germline CDR1 is SEHNR and CDR2 FQNEAQ (reference sequence). CDR3 DNA sequence: TGTGCCAGCAGCACCCAGACTAGCGGGAGGACCACTTACGAGCAGTACTTC. Residues: CASSTQTSGRTTYEQYF.

This chain connects TRBV5-1 to TRBJ2-3; 7 bases match TRBD1. This CDR3 region has 15 residues. Germline CDR1 SGHRS, CDR2 YFSETQ. J lost 2 bases, V lost 0 bases, and 3 bases had no gene match. CDR3 loop: CASSLGDRYTDTQYF. The CDR3 region has the DNA TGCGCCAGCAGCTTGGGGGACAGATACACAGATACGCAGTATTTT.